The clone carrying this TCR beta chain was detected once. In the original workflow: Amplification from reference gene primers served as the basis for estimated nucleated cell counts. Sequenced by immunoSEQ multiplex PCR; TCRdb stores in-frame clones only, minus some. The D gene and trimming were derived from the DNA, and the V and J assignments and clone size from that table. The sample has about 190,000 clones; 90% are singletons. The data are from a study of blood T cell repertoires in COVID-19. The CDR3 has 14 amino acids. Looked up from germline, CDR1 is KGHSH and CDR2 is LQKENI. V was shortened by 2 bases and J by 0 bases, with 7 bases between the two germline ends.

The chain is built from TRBV18 and TRBJ2-5; no definite D call. Input material: peripheral blood. This receptor was identified in a man over 45 with acute or convalescent COVID-19. This CDR3 is CASSPAPYQETQYF. Here the CDR3 DNA reads TGTGCCAGCTCACCAGCGCCGTACCAAGAGACCCAGTACTTC.